These 13 T cell receptor beta chains share one sample of origin, sequenced in a study of early T cells in non-severe SARS-CoV-2 infection. Each CDR3 protein gets one entry after TCRdb re-called the 5' RACE reads with MiXCR. The data contain fewer than 100,000 distinct CDR3 sequences, approximately 13% of them seen just once; the ten biggest clones take up approximately 2.3%. Input material: whole blood. These receptors all stem from an adult who was a healthcare worker with PCR-confirmed SARS-CoV-2 infection or an uninfected control (not recorded which).

This clonotype was counted between two and nine times. The chain couples TRBV4-1 to TRBJ2-7; D uncertain. Deletions cut 0 bases from V and 7 bases from J, with 10 bases between. Germline CDR1 and CDR2: MGHRA and YSYEKL. The CDR3 is 13 residues long. CDR3 sequence: CASSQDSQVEQYF. In DNA form, the CDR3 reads TGCGCCAGCAGCCAAGATTCCCAGGTGGAGCAGTACTTC.

This clonotype has just a few counts. This chain joins TRBV5-1 and TRBJ1-1; a weak D match, TRBD1 (5 bases). Trimming cost V 7 bases and J 4 bases, with 14 bases left between them. The germline gives CDR1 SGHRS, CDR2 YFSETQ. This CDR3 is 13 amino acids long. CDR3 region: CASCTGSCTEAFF. The CDR3 DNA is TGCGCCAGCTGCACAGGATCGTGCACTGAAGCTTTCTTT.

The CDR3 region has the DNA TGCGCCAGCAGCTACGCATGGGGACCTCGAACAGCCTACGAGCAGTACTTC. Its protein product is CASSYAWGPRTAYEQYF. This chain uses TRBV5-1 with TRBJ2-7; D may match TRBD1 or TRBD2 (5 bases each). V was cut by 3 bases and J by 2 bases, with 21 bases left in between. The CDR3 contains 17 residues. The germline V gene encodes CDR1 SGHRS and CDR2 YFSETQ.

This clonotype was detected ten times or more. The chain joins TRBV20-1 to TRBJ1-5; D not certain. V was trimmed by 0 bases and J by 4 bases, leaving 13 bases between them. The germline gives CDR1 DFQATT, CDR2 SNEGSKA (reference sequence). CDR3 length: 15 amino acids. CDR3 loop: CSARDRRTQNQPQHF. The CDR3 DNA follows: TGCAGTGCTAGAGATCGCCGGACTCAAAATCAGCCCCAGCATTTT.

This clonotype was seen many times. The V call is TRBV2, the J call TRBJ2-7; the D gene could be TRBD1 or TRBD2 (5 bases each). The germline V and J ends were trimmed by 8 bases and 5 bases, with 7 bases remaining between them. The CDR3 length is 10 residues. Germline lookup yields CDR1 SNHLY and CDR2 FYNNEI. As DNA, the CDR3 is TGTGCCAGCGGGACGGACGAGCAGTACTTC. Translation: CASGTDEQYF. Complete variable domain (other parts from reference TRBV2 and TRBJ2-7): EPEVTQTPSHQVTQMGQEVILRCVPISNHLYFYWYRQILGQKVEFLVSFYNNEISEKSEIFDDQFSVERPDGSNFTLKIRSTKLEDSAMYFCASGTDEQYFGPGTRLTVT.

This clonotype was found a few times. The CDR3 loop reads CSVEDQRGPNNEQFF. CDR3 in DNA: TGCAGCGTTGAAGATCAGAGGGGCCCGAACAATGAGCAGTTCTTC. The chain employs TRBV29-1 and TRBJ2-1, with D perhaps assigned TRBD1 or TRBD2 (5 bases each). The CDR3 extends over 15 amino acids. Between the trimmed V and J ends, which lost 0 bases and 5 bases, there was a span of 14 bases. CDR1 and CDR2 from the germline V gene are SQVTM and ANQGSEA.

This clonotype was found many times. This chain uses TRBV28 with TRBJ1-3, with unresolved D. The germline V gene encodes CDR1 MDHEN and CDR2 SYDVKM. The length of the CDR3 is 11 residues. Trimming shortened V by 7 bases and J by 1 base, and 2 bases separated the two germline ends. CDR3 protein: CASTSGNTIYF. The CDR3 nucleotides are TGTGCCAGCACTTCTGGAAACACCATATATTTT.

This clonotype was recorded at least ten times. J is TRBJ1-3 and V is TRBV7-9; D is undetermined. Trimming removed 8 bases at V and 2 bases at J, with 19 bases between. CDR3 length equals 16 residues. The V gene's germline CDR1 is SEHNR and CDR2 FQNEAQ (reference sequence). The DNA of the CDR3 is TGTGCCAGCGCCAGGCCAACATCGAACGCTGGAAACACCATATATTTT. The encoded protein is CASARPTSNAGNTIYF. Using reference TRBV7-9 and TRBJ1-3 for the parts outside the CDR3, the full variable domain is DTGVSQNPRHKITKRGQNVTFRCDPISEHNRLYWYRQTLGQGPEFLTYFQNEAQLEKSRLLSDRFSAERPKGSFSTLEIQRTEQGDSAMYLCASARPTSNAGNTIYFGEGSWLTVV.

The chain recombines TRBV16 with TRBJ2-7, with 9 bases matching TRBD1. V dropped 4 bases and J dropped 4; count of bases not matched to a gene: 8. The length of the CDR3 is 15 residues. Germline V gene data show CDR1 as KGHSY and CDR2 as FQNENV. Written as DNA, the CDR3 is TGTGCCAGCAGCCCCCGACAGGGGGTCCTGTACGAGCAGTACTTC. The encoded protein is CASSPRQGVLYEQYF.

This clonotype was recorded at least ten times. This chain joins TRBV4-2 and TRBJ2-3, with a weak D call TRBD2 (6 bases). The length of the CDR3 is 17 residues. V lost 0 bases to trimming and J lost 0 bases, with 13 bases between them. The germline V gene encodes CDR1 LGHNA and CDR2 YNFKEQ. CDR3: CASSQDLSGVSTDTQYF. CDR3 nucleotides: TGTGCCAGCAGCCAAGATCTCTCGGGGGTTAGCACAGATACGCAGTATTTT.

V gene TRBV6-2 or TRBV6-3 combines with J gene TRBJ2-2; the D call may be TRBD1 or TRBD2 (5 bases each). V dropped 2 bases and J dropped 4 bases, with 8 bases sitting between them. This CDR3 spans 14 amino acids. The germline CDR1 and CDR2 sequences are MNHEY and SVGEGT. The CDR3 bases are TGTGCCAGCAGTTACGACGGGGCCACCGGGGAGCTGTTTTTT. Translating gives CASSYDGATGELFF.

In its sample, this clonotype was seen a few times. This chain links TRBV24-1 with TRBJ2-2; no definite D call. Germline V gives CDR1 KGHDR, CDR2 SFDVKD. The CDR3 has 14 amino acids. V was trimmed by 3 bases and J by 6 bases, leaving 10 bases between them. The CDR3 sequence is CATSDPLFAGELFF. The CDR3 DNA sequence: TGTGCCACCAGTGATCCCCTGTTTGCCGGGGAGCTGTTTTTT.

There are a few counts of this clonotype. The chain couples TRBV11-2 to TRBJ2-7; TRBD1 aligns across 7 bases. Germline CDR1 is SGHAT and CDR2 is FQNNGV. CDR3 length: 14 residues. Trimming took 5 bases from V and 3 from J; bases not matched to a gene: 7. CDR3 in DNA: TGTGCCAGCAGCCCGCCGACAGGGCTCTACGAGCAGTACTTC. Its translation is CASSPPTGLYEQYF.